What follows describes a single T cell receptor beta chain. Its antigen is still unknown. Per the original methods: Individual samples carried between about 23,224 and 750,000 TCRs, with 85,000 to 100,000 as the median. In TCRdb, the RACE reads were re-called with MiXCR into one record per CDR3 protein. The V and J calls and clone size are TCRdb's, not the authors'. The repertoire holds some 45,000 distinct CDR3 sequences, with about 4.8% as singletons. The data are from a study of human T cells and chemical hapten exposure. The overall study: Yields of TCR per sample differed, chiefly owing to small differences in pooled library volume. Overall study findings and caveats: No shift was seen in TCRs above 1 in 1000 frequency with DPC sensitization.

Described time point: healthy volunteer bleed at 2 weeks. Sequencing started from total RNA isolated from unfractionated whole blood. V was shortened by 5 bases and J by 7 bases, with 5 bases between the two germline ends. The CDR3 is 11 amino acids. Germline loops: CDR1 MNHEY, CDR2 SVGEGT. The sequenced sample was whole blood. The chain couples TRBV6-2 or TRBV6-3 to TRBJ1-4; D gene ambiguous. This TCR was sampled from a human donor in good health. Some clones in this sample may be carry-over from other donors' samples. The CDR3 spells CASSPGEKLFF. The CDR3 nucleotides are TGTGCCAGCAGTCCCGGTGAAAAACTGTTTTTT.